What follows is one TCR beta chain and its context. This CDR3 spans 13 amino acids. Germline V gene sequence: CDR1 SGHAT, CDR2 FQNNGV. The V gene lost 6 bases and the J gene lost 3 bases, with 8 bases spanning the gap. This specimen belongs to a study of blood T cell repertoires in COVID-19. In the study overall: Samples representing acute and convalescent COVID-19 were sourced from the United States, Italy and Spain.

Libraries were prepared by immunoSEQ multiplex PCR; TCRdb keeps only in-frame clonotypes and omits some of them. The table has about 480,000 clones, roughly nine tenths seen once. The receptor was derived from a woman in her fifties or sixties who had recovered from COVID-19. What was sequenced was PBMCs or T cells enriched from blood (not recorded which). The chain joins TRBV11-2 to TRBJ2-2, with no clear D. Here the CDR3 DNA reads TGTGCCAGCAGTCGCAGCGACACCGGGGAGCTGTTTTTT. Translating gives CASSRSDTGELFF.